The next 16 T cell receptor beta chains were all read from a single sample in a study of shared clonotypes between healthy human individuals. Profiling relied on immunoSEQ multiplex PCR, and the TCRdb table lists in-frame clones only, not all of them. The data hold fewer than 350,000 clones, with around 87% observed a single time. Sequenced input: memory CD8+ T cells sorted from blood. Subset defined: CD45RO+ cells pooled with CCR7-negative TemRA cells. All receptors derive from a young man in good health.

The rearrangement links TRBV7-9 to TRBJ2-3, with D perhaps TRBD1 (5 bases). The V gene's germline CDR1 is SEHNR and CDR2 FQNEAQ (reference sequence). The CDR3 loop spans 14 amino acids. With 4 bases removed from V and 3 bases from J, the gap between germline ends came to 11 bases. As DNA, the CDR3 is TGTGCCAGCAGCTACCGTTCAGGGACAGATACGCAGTATTTT. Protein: CASSYRSGTDTQYF. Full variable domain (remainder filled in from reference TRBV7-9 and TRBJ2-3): DTGVSQNPRHKITKRGQNVTFRCDPISEHNRLYWYRQTLGQGPEFLTYFQNEAQLEKSRLLSDRFSAERPKGSFSTLEIQRTEQGDSAMYLCASSYRSGTDTQYFGPGTRLTVL.

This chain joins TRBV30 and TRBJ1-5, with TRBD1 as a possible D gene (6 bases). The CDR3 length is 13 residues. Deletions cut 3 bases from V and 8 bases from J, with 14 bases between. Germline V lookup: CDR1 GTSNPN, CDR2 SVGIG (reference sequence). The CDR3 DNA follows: TGTGCCTGGAGCGTAGGAGCAGGGGAGCCCCAGCATTTT. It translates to CAWSVGAGEPQHF.

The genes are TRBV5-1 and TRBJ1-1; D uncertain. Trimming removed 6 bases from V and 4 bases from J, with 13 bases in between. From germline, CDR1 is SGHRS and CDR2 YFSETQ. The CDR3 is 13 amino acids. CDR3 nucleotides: TGCGCCAGCACCCAATGGGTGGGCACTGAAGCTTTCTTT. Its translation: CASTQWVGTEAFF.

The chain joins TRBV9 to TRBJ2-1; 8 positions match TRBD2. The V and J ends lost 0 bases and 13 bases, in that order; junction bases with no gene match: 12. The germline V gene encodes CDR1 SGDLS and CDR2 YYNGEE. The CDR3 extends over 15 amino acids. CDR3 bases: TGTGCCAGCAGCGTAGAGGGTGGTGGAGGGACTAGTCAGTTCTTC. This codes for CASSVEGGGGTSQFF.

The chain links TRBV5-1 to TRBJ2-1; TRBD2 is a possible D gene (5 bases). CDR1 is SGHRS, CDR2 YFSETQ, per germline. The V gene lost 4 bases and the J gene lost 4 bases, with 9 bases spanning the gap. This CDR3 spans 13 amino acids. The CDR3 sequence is CASSVGLYNEQFF. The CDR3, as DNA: TGCGCCAGCAGCGTAGGACTGTACAATGAGCAGTTCTTC.

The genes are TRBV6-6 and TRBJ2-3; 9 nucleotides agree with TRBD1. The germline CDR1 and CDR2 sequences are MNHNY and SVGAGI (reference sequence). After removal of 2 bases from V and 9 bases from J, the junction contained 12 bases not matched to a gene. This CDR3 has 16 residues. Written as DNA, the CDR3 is TGTGCCAGCAGTTACCCCGGGACAGGGCCTGTAAGGACGCAGTATTTT. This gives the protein CASSYPGTGPVRTQYF.

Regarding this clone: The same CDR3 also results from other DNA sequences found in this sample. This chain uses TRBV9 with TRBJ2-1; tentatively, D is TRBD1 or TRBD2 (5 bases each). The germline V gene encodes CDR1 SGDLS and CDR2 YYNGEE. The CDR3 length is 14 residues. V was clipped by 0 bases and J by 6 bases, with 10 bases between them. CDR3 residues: CASSVGSGGNEQFF. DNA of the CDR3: TGTGCCAGCAGCGTAGGTTCTGGGGGCAATGAGCAGTTCTTC.

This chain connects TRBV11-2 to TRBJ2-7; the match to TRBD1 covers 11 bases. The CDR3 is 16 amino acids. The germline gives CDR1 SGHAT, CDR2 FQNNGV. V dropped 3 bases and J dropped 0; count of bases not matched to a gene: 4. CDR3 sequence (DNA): TGTGCCAGCAGCTTCACCGGACAGGGGGCCTCCTACGAGCAGTACTTC. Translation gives CASSFTGQGASYEQYF.

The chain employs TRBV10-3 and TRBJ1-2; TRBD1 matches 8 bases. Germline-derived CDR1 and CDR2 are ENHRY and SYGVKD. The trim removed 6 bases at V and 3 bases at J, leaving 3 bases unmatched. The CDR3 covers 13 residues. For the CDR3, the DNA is TGTGCCATCAGCGACAGGGGCTACTATGGCTACACCTTC. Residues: CAISDRGYYGYTF.

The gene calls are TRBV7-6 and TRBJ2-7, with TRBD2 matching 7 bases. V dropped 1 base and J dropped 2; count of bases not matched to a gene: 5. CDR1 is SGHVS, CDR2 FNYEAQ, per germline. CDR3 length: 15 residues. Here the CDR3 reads CASSLGGGGPYEQYF. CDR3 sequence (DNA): TGTGCCAGCAGCTTAGGTGGCGGGGGACCCTACGAGCAGTACTTC.

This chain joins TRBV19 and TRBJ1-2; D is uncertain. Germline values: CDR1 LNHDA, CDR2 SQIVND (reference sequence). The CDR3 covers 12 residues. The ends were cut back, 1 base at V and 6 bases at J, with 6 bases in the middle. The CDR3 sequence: CASSIGGNGYTF. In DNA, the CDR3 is TGTGCCAGTAGTATAGGGGGTAATGGCTACACCTTC.

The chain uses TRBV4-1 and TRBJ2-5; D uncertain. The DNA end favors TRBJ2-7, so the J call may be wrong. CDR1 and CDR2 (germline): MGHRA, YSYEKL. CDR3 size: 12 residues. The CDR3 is CASSQGGREQYF. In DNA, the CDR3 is TGCGCCAGCAGCCAAGGTGGGCGCGAGCAGTACTTC.

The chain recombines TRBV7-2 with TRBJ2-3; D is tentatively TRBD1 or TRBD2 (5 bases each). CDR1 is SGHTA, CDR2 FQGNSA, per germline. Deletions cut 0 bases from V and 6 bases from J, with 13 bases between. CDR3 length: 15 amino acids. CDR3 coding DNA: TGTGCCAGCAGCTTAGCGGACCGGGACCTGGATACGCAGTATTTT. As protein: CASSLADRDLDTQYF.

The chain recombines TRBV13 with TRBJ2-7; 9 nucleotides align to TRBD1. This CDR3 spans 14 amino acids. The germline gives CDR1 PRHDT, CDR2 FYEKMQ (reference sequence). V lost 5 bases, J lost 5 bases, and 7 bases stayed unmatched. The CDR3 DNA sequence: TGTGCCAGCAGCCCGGGACAGGGTTTCGACGAGCAGTACTTC. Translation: CASSPGQGFDEQYF. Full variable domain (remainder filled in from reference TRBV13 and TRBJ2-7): AAGVIQSPRHLIKEKRETATLKCYPIPRHDTVYWYQQGPGQDPQFLISFYEKMQSDKGSIPDRFSAQQFSDYHSELNMSSLELGDSALYFCASSPGQGFDEQYFGPGTRLTVT.

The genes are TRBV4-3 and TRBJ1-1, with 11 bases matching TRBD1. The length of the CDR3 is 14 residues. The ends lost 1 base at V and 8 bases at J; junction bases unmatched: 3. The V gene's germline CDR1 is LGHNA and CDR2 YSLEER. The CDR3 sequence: CASSQGWTGGEAFF. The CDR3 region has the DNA TGCGCCAGCAGCCAAGGGTGGACAGGGGGCGAAGCTTTCTTT.

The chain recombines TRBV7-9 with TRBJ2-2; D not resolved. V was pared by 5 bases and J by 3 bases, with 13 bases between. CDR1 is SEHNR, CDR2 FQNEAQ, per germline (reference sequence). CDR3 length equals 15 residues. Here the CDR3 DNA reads TGTGCCAGCAGCCTCGGGCGAGAGGACACCGGGGAGCTGTTTTTT. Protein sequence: CASSLGREDTGELFF.